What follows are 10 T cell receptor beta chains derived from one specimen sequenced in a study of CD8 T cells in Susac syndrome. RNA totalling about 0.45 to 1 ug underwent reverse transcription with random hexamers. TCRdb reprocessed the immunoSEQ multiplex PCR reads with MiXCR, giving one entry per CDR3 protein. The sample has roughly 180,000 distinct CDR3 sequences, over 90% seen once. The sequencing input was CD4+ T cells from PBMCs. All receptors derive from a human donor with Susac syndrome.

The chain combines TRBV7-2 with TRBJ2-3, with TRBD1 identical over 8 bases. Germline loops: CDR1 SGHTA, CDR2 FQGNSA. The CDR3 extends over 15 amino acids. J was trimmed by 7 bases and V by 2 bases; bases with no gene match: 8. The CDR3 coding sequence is TGTGCCAGCAGCTTACCCTGGACAGGGTCAAATACGCAGTATTTT. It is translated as CASSLPWTGSNTQYF.

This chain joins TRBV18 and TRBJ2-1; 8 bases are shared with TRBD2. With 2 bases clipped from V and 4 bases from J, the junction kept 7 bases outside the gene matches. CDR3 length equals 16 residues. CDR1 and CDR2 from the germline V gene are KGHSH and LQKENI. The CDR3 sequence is CASSPFGGGNYNEQFF. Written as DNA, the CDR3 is TGTGCCAGCTCACCATTTGGCGGGGGGAATTACAATGAGCAGTTCTTC. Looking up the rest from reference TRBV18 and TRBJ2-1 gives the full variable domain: NAGVMQNPRHLVRRRGQEARLRCSPMKGHSHVYWYRQLPEEGLKFMVYLQKENIIDESGMPKERFSAEFPKEGPSILRIQQVVRGDSAAYFCASSPFGGGNYNEQFFGPGTRLTVL.

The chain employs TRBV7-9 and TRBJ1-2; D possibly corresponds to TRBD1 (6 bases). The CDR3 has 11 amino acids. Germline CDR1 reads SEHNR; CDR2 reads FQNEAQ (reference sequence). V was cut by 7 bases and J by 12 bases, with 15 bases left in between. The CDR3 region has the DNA TGTGCCAGCACCAAGGACAGCTCACACACCTTC. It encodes CASTKDSSHTF.

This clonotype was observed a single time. The CDR3 bases are TGTGCCAGCAGAACGGGACAGGGGGCCTACGAGCAGTACTTC. It encodes CASRTGQGAYEQYF. The rearrangement links TRBV5-6 to TRBJ2-7; 11 nucleotides line up with TRBD1. Germline CDR1 reads SGHDT; CDR2 reads YYEEEE. The junction had 3 bases not matched to a gene; V was cut back by 5 bases and J by 2 bases. This CDR3 region has 14 residues.

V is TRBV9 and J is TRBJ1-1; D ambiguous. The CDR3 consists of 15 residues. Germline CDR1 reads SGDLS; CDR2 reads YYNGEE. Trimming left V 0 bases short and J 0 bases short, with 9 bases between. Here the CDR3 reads CASSVAGLVNTEAFF. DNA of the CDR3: TGTGCCAGCAGCGTAGCCGGGTTGGTGAACACTGAAGCTTTCTTT.

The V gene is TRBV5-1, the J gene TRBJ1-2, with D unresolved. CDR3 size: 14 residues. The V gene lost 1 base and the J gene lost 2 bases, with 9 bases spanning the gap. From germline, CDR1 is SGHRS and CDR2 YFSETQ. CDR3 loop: CASSLTDPNYGYTF. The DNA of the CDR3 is TGCGCCAGCAGCTTGACTGACCCGAACTATGGCTACACCTTC.

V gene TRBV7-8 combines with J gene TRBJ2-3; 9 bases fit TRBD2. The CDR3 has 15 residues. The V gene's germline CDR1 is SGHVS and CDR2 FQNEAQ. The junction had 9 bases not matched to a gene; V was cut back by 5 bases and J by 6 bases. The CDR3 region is CASSRTSVPGDTQYF. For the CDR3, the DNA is TGTGCCAGCAGCCGGACTAGCGTTCCCGGGGATACGCAGTATTTT.

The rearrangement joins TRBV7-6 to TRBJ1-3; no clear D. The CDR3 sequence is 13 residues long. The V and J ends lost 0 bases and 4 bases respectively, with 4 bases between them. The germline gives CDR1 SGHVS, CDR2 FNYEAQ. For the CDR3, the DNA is TGTGCCAGCAGCTTAGCGCCCGGAAACACCATATATTTT. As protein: CASSLAPGNTIYF. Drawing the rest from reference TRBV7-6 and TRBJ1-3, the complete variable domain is GAGVSQSPRYKVTKRGQDVALRCDPISGHVSLYWYRQALGQGPEFLTYFNYEAQQDKSGLPNDRFSAERPEGSISTLTIQRTEQRDSAMYRCASSLAPGNTIYFGEGSWLTVV.

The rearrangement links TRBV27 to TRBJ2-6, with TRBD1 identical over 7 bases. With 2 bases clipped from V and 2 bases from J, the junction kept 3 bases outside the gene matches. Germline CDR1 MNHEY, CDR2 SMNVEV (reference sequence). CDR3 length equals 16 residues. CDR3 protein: CASSLVGGTGANVLTF. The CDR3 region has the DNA TGTGCCAGCAGTTTAGTAGGGGGCACTGGGGCCAACGTCCTGACTTTC. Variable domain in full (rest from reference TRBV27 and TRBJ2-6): EAQVTQNPRYLITVTGKKLTVTCSQNMNHEYMSWYRQDPGLGLRQIYYSMNVEVTDKGDVPEGYKVSRKEKRNFPLILESPSPNQTSLYFCASSLVGGTGANVLTFGAGSRLTVL.

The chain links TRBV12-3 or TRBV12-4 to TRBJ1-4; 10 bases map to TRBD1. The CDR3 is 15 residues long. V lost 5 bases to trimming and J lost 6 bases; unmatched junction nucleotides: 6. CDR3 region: CASSPLGQGDEKLFF. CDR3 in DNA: TGTGCCAGCAGTCCCCTTGGACAGGGGGATGAAAAACTGTTTTTT.